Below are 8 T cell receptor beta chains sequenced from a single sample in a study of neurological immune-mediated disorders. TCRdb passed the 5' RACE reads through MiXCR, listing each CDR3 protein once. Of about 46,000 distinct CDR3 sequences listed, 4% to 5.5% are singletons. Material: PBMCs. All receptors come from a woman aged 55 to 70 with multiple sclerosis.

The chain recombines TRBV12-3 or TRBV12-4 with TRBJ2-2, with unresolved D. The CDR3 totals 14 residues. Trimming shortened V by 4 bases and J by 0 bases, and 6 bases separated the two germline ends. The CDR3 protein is CASSSAPNTGELFF. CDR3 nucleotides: TGTGCCAGCAGTTCAGCGCCGAACACCGGGGAGCTGTTTTTT.

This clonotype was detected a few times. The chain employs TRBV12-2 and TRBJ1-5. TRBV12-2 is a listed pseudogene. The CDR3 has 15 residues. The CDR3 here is CASRLSYSFLWPQHF. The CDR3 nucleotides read TGTGCAAGTCGCTTATCTTACAGCTTCCTTTGGCCCCAGCATTTT.

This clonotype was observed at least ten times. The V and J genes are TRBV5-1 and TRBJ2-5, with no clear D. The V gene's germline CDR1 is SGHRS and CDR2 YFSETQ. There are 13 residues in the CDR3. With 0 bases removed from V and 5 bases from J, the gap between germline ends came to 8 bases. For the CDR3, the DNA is TGCGCCAGCAGCTTGGCTCAAGAGGAGACCCAGTACTTC. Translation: CASSLAQEETQYF.

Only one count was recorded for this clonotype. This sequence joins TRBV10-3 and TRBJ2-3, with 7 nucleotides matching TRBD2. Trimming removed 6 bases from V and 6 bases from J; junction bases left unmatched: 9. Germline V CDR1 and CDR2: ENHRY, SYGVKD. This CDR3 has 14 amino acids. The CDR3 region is CAISPDWGGDTQYF. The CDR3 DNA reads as TGTGCCATCAGCCCAGACTGGGGGGGTGATACGCAGTATTTT.

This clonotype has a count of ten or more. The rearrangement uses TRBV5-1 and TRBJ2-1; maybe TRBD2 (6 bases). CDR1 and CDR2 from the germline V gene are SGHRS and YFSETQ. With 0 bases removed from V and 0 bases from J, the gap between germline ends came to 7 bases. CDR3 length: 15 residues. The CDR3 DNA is TGCGCCAGCAGCTTGGACGGGAGCTCCTACAATGAGCAGTTCTTC. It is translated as CASSLDGSSYNEQFF.

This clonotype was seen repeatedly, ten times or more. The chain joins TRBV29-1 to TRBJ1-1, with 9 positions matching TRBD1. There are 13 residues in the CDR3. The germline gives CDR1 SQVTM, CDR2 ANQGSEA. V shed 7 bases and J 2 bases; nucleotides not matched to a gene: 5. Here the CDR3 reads CSATGQGNTEAFF. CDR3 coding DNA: TGCAGCGCGACGGGACAGGGTAACACTGAAGCTTTCTTT.

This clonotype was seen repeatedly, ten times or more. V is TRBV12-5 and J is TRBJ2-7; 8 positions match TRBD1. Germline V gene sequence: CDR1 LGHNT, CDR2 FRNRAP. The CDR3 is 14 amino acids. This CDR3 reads CARLRDRYVDEQYF. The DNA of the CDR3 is TGTGCCCGCCTCCGGGACAGGTATGTCGACGAGCAGTACTTC. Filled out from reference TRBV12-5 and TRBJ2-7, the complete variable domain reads DARVTQTPRHKVTEMGQEVTMRCQPILGHNTVFWYRQTMMQGLELLAYFRNRAPLDDSGMPKDRFSAEMPDATLATLKIQPSEPRDSAVYFCARLRDRYVDEQYFGPGTRLTVT.

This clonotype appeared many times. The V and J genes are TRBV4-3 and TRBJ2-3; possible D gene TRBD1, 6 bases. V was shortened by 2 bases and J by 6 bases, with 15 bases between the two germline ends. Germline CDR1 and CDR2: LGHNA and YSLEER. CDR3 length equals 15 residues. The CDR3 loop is CASSQSQGRGDTQYF. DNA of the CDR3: TGCGCCAGCAGCCAATCTCAGGGGAGAGGGGATACGCAGTATTTT.